Each of the 6 T cell receptor beta chains below was sequenced from the same sample in a study of blood T cell repertoires in COVID-19. TCRdb keeps only in-frame clones here, not all; method: immunoSEQ multiplex PCR. Of about 670,000 clones listed, approximately 90% are singletons. The specimen was peripheral blood. These receptors were taken from a woman aged 18-29 years with acute or convalescent COVID-19.

The chain is built from TRBV28 and TRBJ1-2; D is unresolved. The germline V and J ends were trimmed by 4 bases and 8 bases, with 11 bases remaining between them. This CDR3 is 12 amino acids long. Germline CDR1 and CDR2: MDHEN and SYDVKM. CDR3 DNA: TGTGCCAGCAGTTCGGGTATATTAGGCTACACCTTC. Its protein is CASSSGILGYTF.

In its sample, this clone was seen once. The rearrangement uses TRBV2 and TRBJ1-2; D ambiguous. Germline V lookup: CDR1 SNHLY, CDR2 FYNNEI. Trimming stripped 9 bases from V and 4 bases from J, with 24 bases between. The CDR3 has 16 amino acids. CDR3 in amino acids: CARLNGVFREGYGYTF. The CDR3, as DNA: TGTGCCAGGTTAAATGGGGTATTTCGGGAAGGCTATGGCTACACCTTC.

V usage is TRBV11-2 and J usage is TRBJ2-2; TRBD2 is a possible D gene (6 bases). Per germline, CDR1 SGHAT and CDR2 FQNNGV. The CDR3 totals 16 residues. V was trimmed by 5 bases and J by 3 bases, leaving 16 bases between them. CDR3 DNA: TGTGCCAGCAGCACCGGAGGGTGGGGTGACACCGGGGAGCTGTTTTTT. As protein: CASSTGGWGDTGELFF.

V is TRBV5-6 and J is TRBJ1-2, with 7 bases that match TRBD1. Germline V lookup: CDR1 SGHDT, CDR2 YYEEEE. This CDR3 is built from 12 residues. After removal of 7 bases from V and 3 bases from J, the junction contained 3 bases not matched to a gene. In DNA, the CDR3 is TGTGCCAGCGAGGACAGGTACTATGGCTACACCTTC. Its protein is CASEDRYYGYTF.

V is TRBV4-3 and J is TRBJ1-6; D unclear. The CDR3 has 15 amino acids. Germline V lookup: CDR1 LGHNA, CDR2 YSLEER. The germline V and J ends were trimmed by 0 bases and 9 bases, with 12 bases remaining between them. CDR3 nucleotide sequence: TGCGCCAGCAGCCAAGATACGGGAGAAGGTTCACCCCTCCACTTT. As protein: CASSQDTGEGSPLHF.

The chain is built from TRBV9 and TRBJ1-2; no definite D call. CDR1 is SGDLS and CDR2 is YYNGEE in the germline V gene. This CDR3 is 13 amino acids long. V lost 0 bases, J lost 8 bases, and 11 bases lay in between. CDR3 DNA: TGTGCCAGCAGCGTAGAGAGGGTTTGGGGCTACACCTTC. Translation gives CASSVERVWGYTF.